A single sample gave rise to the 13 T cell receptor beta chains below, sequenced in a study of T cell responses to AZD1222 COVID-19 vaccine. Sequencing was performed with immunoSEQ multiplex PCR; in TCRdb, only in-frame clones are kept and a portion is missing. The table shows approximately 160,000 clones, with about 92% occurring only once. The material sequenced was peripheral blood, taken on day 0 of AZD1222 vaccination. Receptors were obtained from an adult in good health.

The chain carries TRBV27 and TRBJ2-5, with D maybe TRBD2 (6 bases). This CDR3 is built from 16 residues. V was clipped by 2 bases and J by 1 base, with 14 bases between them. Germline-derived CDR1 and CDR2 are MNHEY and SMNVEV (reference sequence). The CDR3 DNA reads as TGTGCCAGCAGTTTACAGGGATGGGAGGTCCAAGAGACCCAGTACTTC. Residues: CASSLQGWEVQETQYF.

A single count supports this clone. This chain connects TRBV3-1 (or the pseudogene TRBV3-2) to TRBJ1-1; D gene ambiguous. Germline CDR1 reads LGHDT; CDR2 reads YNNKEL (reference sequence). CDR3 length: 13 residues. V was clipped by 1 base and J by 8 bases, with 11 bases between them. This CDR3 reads CASSQGPIGEAFF. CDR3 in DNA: TGTGCCAGCAGCCAAGGACCGATAGGCGAAGCTTTCTTT.

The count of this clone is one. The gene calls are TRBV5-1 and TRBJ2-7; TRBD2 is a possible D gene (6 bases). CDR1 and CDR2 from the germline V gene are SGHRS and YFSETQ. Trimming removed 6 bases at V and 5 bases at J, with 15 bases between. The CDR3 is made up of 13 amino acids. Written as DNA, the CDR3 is TGCGCCAGCAAACTAGCCACGGCCCACGAGCAGTACTTC. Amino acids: CASKLATAHEQYF.

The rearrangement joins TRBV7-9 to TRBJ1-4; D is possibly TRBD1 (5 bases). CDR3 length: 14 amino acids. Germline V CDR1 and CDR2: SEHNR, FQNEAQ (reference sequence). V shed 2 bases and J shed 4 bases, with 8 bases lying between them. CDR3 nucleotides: TGTGCCAGCAGCTTAATGACAGTTAATGAAAAACTGTTTTTT. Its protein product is CASSLMTVNEKLFF.

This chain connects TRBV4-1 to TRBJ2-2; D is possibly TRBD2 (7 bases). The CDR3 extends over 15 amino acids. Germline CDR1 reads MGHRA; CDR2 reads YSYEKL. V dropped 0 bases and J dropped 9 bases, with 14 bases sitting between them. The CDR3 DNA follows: TGCGCCAGCAGCCAAGATAGCGGCGGGGGCCGGGAGCTGTTTTTT. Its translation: CASSQDSGGGRELFF.

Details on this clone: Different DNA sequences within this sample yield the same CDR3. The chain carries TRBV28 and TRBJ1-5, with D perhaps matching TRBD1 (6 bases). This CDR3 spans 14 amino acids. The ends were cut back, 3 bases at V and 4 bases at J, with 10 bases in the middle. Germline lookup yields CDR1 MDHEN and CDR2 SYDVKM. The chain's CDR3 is CASSLVTGNQPQHF. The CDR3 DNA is TGTGCCAGCAGTTTGGTAACAGGGAATCAGCCCCAGCATTTT.

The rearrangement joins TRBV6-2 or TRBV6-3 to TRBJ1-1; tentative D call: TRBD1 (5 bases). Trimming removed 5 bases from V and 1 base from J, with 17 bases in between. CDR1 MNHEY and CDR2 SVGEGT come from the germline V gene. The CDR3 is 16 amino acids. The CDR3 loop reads CASSHTQGWENTEAFF. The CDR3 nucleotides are TGTGCCAGCAGTCACACCCAGGGTTGGGAGAACACTGAAGCTTTCTTT.

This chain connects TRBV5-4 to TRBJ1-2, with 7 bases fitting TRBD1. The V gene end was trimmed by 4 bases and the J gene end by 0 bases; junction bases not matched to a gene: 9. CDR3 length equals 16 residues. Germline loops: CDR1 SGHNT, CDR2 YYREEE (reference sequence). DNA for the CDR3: TGTGCCAGCAGCCAGGGGGGGGCAGGGGCTAACTATGGCTACACCTTC. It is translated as CASSQGGAGANYGYTF.

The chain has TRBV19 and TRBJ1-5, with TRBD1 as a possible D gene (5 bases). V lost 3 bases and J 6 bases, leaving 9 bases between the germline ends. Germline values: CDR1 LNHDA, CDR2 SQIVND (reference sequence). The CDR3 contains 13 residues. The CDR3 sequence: CASSIDQGQPQHF. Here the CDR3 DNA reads TGTGCCAGTAGTATCGATCAGGGTCAGCCCCAGCATTTT.

CDR3 DNA: TGTGCCAGCAGCCCCCAGCAGGGAGGAGGCTATGGCTACACCTTC. It codes for CASSPQQGGGYGYTF. The J gene is TRBJ1-2, the V gene TRBV11-2, with D possibly matching TRBD1 (5 bases). The CDR3 is 15 residues long. V shed 5 bases and J shed 4 bases, with 17 bases lying between them. Germline V gives CDR1 SGHAT, CDR2 FQNNGV.

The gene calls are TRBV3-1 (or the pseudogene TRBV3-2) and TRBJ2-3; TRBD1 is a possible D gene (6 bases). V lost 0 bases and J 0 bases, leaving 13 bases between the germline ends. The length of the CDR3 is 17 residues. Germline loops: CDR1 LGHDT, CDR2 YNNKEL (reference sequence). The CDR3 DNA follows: TGTGCCAGCAGCCAAGAAGTACAGGGCACTAGCACAGATACGCAGTATTTT. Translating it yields CASSQEVQGTSTDTQYF.

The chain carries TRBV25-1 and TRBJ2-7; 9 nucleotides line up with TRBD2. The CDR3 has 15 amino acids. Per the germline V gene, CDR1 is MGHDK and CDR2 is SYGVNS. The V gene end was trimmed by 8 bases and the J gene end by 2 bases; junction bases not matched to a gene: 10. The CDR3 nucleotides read TGTGCCAGCGGCGAGACACTAGCGGGTACCTACGAGCAGTACTTC. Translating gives CASGETLAGTYEQYF.

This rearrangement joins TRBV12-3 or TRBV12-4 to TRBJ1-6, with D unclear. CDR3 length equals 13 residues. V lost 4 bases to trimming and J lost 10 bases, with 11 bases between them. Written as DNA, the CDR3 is TGTGCCAGCAGTTCGCAGTCAACCTCACCCCTCCACTTT. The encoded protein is CASSSQSTSPLHF.